This is a list of T cell receptor beta chains from one sample in a study of blood T cell repertoires in COVID-19. Here immunoSEQ multiplex PCR was the method, and the copy in TCRdb shows in-frame clones only, minus some. This sample has 130,000 to 150,000 clones, with around 80% found just once. Specimen: peripheral blood. These receptors originate from a man in his 60s with acute or convalescent COVID-19. Each CDR3 is given with its conserved first and last residue. D genes are given only for firm matches. Size values are once, few and many counts, or a class for expanded clones, and some rows have none.

j_call | v_call | d_call | clone_size | cdr3_nt | cdr3_aa
TRBJ1-6 | TRBV6-5 | - | - | TGTGCCAGCAGTTACGGGCCGGGGGATTCACCCCTCCACTTT | CASSYGPGDSPLHF
TRBJ1-1 | TRBV5-1 | TRBD1 | - | TGCGCCAGCAGCTTACTGACAGGGGGGACTGAAGCTTTCTTT | CASSLLTGGTEAFF
TRBJ1-3 | TRBV4-3 | - | - | TGCGCCAGCAGCCAAAAGCGGGGGGAGGTGGCTGGAAACACCATATATTTT | CASSQKRGEVAGNTIYF
TRBJ2-3 | TRBV6-2/TRBV6-3 | - | - | TGTGCCAGCAGCCTGGGGAGGGGGGGAGATACGCAGTATTTT | CASSLGRGGDTQYF
TRBJ2-1 | TRBV5-8 | - | - | TGTGCCAGCCGCCCTTGGCAGGGGACGAATGAGCAGTTCTTC | CASRPWQGTNEQFF
TRBJ2-7 | TRBV19 | - | - | TGTGCCAGTAGACGGTCAGGTATCTCCTACGAGCAGTACTTC | CASRRSGISYEQYF
TRBJ2-5 | TRBV7-2 | TRBD1 | - | TGTGCCAGCAGGGGGACAGGGTATGAGACCCAGTACTTC | CASRGTGYETQYF
TRBJ2-1 | TRBV18 | - | - | TGTGCCAGCTCCGAAGGACCGGGAACCGAGCAGTTCTTC | CASSEGPGTEQFF
TRBJ1-6 | TRBV19 | - | - | TGTGCCAGTAACCGGGAGAATAATTCACCCCTCCACTTT | CASNRENNSPLHF
TRBJ2-1 | TRBV28 | TRBD1 | - | TGTGCCAGCGGACAGGGCAGCTCCTACAATGAGCAGTTCTTC | CASGQGSSYNEQFF
TRBJ2-7 | TRBV5-1 | TRBD2 | - | TGCGCCAGCAGCGACTCCGGGACTAACCTGGAGCAGTACTTC | CASSDSGTNLEQYF
TRBJ2-7 | TRBV14 | - | - | TGTGCCAGCAGCCGACAAACAAGTAACGAGCAGTACTTC | CASSRQTSNEQYF
TRBJ1-1 | TRBV6-1 | - | - | TGTGCCAGCAGTGATGGAGGGCGGGAAGCTTTCTTT | CASSDGGREAFF
TRBJ1-3 | TRBV7-2 | - | few | TGTGCCAGCAGCCTTAGGGGTCCAACTGGAAACACCATATATTTT | CASSLRGPTGNTIYF
TRBJ1-5 | TRBV7-9 | TRBD1 | - | TGTGCCAGCAGCCCATCGGGACAGGGGAGCAATCAGCCCCAGCATTTT | CASSPSGQGSNQPQHF
TRBJ2-2 | TRBV24-1 | - | - | TGTGCCACCAGTGATCGGGTCAACACCGGGGAGCTGTTTTTT | CATSDRVNTGELFF
TRBJ2-5 | TRBV2 | TRBD1 | few | TGTGCCAGCAGGAGACGGACAGGGGAAGAGACCCAGTACTTC | CASRRRTGEETQYF